This T cell receptor (beta chain) is drawn from a study of blood T cell repertoires in COVID-19. About the study: Sites in the United States, Italy and Spain provided acute and convalescent COVID-19 samples. PBMCs, B-cell-depleted T cells, or T cells provided the cDNA or gDNA that made up the material.

The length of the CDR3 is 14 residues. Trimming left V 7 bases short and J 0 bases short, with 12 bases between. CDR1 SNHLY and CDR2 FYNNEI come from the germline V gene. The authors' processing: By means of reference gene primer amplification, nucleated cell counts were estimated. Profiled with immunoSEQ multiplex PCR; TCRdb holds only in-frame clones, not every one. For V, J and clone size, that table is used; D and trimming come from the DNA. The table records around 300,000 clones, about 90% of them present only once. V is TRBV2 and J is TRBJ1-2, with D uncertain. Source material: peripheral blood. The TCR sequence derives from a man in his late teens or twenties with active or convalescent COVID-19. Here the CDR3 reads CASKSPSTNYGYTF. In DNA form, the CDR3 reads TGTGCCAGCAAGTCCCCTTCTACTAACTATGGCTACACCTTC.